These 7 T cell receptor beta chains share one sample of origin, sequenced in a study of cytomegalovirus exposure and HLA in healthy donors. A multiplex PCR was run with 60 Vbeta primers and 13 Jbeta primers. Libraries were prepared by immunoSEQ multiplex PCR; TCRdb keeps only in-frame clonotypes and omits some of them. The sample carries under 200,000 clones, approximately 71% recorded once. The material sequenced was PBMCs. Receptors originate from a girl aged 5-17 years in good health and CMV-seronegative.

The CDR3 DNA is TGCGCCAGCAGCCCAGTGGCGGGGAGCAATCAGCCCCAGCATTTT. Its translation: CASSPVAGSNQPQHF. The V gene is TRBV5-1, the J gene TRBJ1-5, with no clear D. The V gene lost 4 bases and the J gene lost 1 base, with 12 bases spanning the gap. Germline V gene data show CDR1 as SGHRS and CDR2 as YFSETQ. The length of the CDR3 is 15 residues.

In the case of this clone: Other DNA sequences from this sample encode an identical CDR3 as well. The rearrangement links TRBV30 to TRBJ1-5; tentatively, D is TRBD1 (6 bases). Trimming left V 0 bases short and J 6 bases short, with 12 bases between. Germline V gene lookup returns CDR1 GTSNPN and CDR2 SVGIG (reference sequence). The CDR3 spans 14 residues. The CDR3 spells CAWSVSGGSQPQHF. CDR3 sequence (DNA): TGTGCCTGGAGTGTATCTGGGGGCAGTCAGCCCCAGCATTTT.

The chain uses TRBV28 and TRBJ1-2; the match to TRBD1 covers 7 bases. The length of the CDR3 is 16 residues. V shed 6 bases and J 4 bases; nucleotides not matched to a gene: 14. In germline, CDR1 is MDHEN, CDR2 SYDVKM. The CDR3 bases are TGTGCCAGCAGGCGACAGGGAGAAGAACGAGGCTATGGCTACACCTTC. Translated: CASRRQGEERGYGYTF.

The genes are TRBV5-1 and TRBJ1-1; D is perhaps TRBD1 (6 bases). V dropped 5 bases and J dropped 3 bases, with 11 bases sitting between them. The CDR3 loop spans 13 amino acids. Germline-derived CDR1 and CDR2 are SGHRS and YFSETQ. For the CDR3, the DNA is TGCGCCAGCAGTTCACAGGGAGACACTGAAGCTTTCTTT. Protein sequence: CASSSQGDTEAFF. Full variable domain (outside the CDR3, taken from reference TRBV5-1 and TRBJ1-1): KAGVTQTPRYLIKTRGQQVTLSCSPISGHRSVSWYQQTPGQGLQFLFEYFSETQRNKGNFPGRFSGRQFSNSRSEMNVSTLELGDSALYLCASSSQGDTEAFFGQGTRLTVV.

This chain joins TRBV6-5 and TRBJ2-7; the D gene is possibly TRBD1 (5 bases). Germline V lookup: CDR1 MNHEY, CDR2 SVGAGI. V was clipped by 7 bases and J by 6 bases, with 22 bases between them. CDR3 size: 15 residues. DNA for the CDR3: TGTGCCAGCAAGTTATCTGACAGCATTGATCCCGAGCAGTACTTC. It specifies CASKLSDSIDPEQYF.

V and J are TRBV10-3 and TRBJ1-6; a possible D gene is TRBD1 (6 bases). From germline, CDR1 is ENHRY and CDR2 SYGVKD. The CDR3 consists of 15 residues. V was cut by 11 bases and J by 6 bases, with 20 bases left in between. This CDR3 reads CAHQGEQGTNSPLHF. The CDR3 bases are TGTGCCCACCAGGGCGAACAGGGAACTAATTCACCCCTCCACTTT.

The chain is built from TRBV15 and TRBJ2-3; 11 nucleotides line up with TRBD2. The CDR3 contains 16 residues. Germline V lookup: CDR1 LNHNV, CDR2 YYDKDF (reference sequence). V lost 5 bases, J lost 2 bases, and 6 bases stayed unmatched. The CDR3 DNA is TGTGCCACCAGCGGTACTAGCGGGGGTTTCACAGATACGCAGTATTTT. This gives the protein CATSGTSGGFTDTQYF.